The source of this T cell receptor beta chain is a study of blood T cell repertoires in COVID-19. Study in general: Samples came from the United States, Italy and Spain, spanning acute and convalescent COVID-19.

Trimming cost V 3 bases and J 2 bases, with 19 bases left between them. This CDR3 region has 16 residues. Germline lookup yields CDR1 GTSNPN and CDR2 SVGIG (reference sequence). Method: immunoSEQ multiplex PCR; TCRdb's copy keeps in-frame clones and lacks some. The data show some 240,000 clones, 80% to 90% seen once. This clone was detected once. The origin of this receptor is a woman in her seventies with COVID-19, enrolled during active disease. The sequencing input was peripheral blood. The V and J genes are TRBV30 and TRBJ2-5; possibly TRBD1 for D (6 bases). In DNA form, the CDR3 reads TGTGCCTGGAGCGAGGGGCAGGGGTTAAGACAAGAGACCCAGTACTTC. Its translation: CAWSEGQGLRQETQYF.